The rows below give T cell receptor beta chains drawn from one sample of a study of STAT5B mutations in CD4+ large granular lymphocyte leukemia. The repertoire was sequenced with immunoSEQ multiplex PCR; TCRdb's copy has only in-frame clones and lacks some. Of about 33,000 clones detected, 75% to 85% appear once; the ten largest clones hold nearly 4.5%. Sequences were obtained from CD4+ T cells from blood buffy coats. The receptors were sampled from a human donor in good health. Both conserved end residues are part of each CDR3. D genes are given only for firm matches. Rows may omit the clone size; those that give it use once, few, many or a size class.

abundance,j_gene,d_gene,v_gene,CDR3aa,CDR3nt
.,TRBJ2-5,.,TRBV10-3,CAISVGTQETQYF,TGTGCCATCAGTGTTGGCACTCAAGAGACCCAGTACTTC
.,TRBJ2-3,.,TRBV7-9,CASSTPGGALPSSTDTQYF,TGTGCCAGCAGCACACCTGGGGGTGCCCTCCCCTCTAGCACAGATACGCAGTATTTT
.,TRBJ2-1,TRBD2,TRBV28,CASSLGLAKFF,TGTGCCAGCAGTTTGGGACTAGCTAAGTTCTTC
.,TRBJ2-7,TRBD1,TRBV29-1,CSVRGATGAADEQYF,TGCAGCGTTAGAGGCGCGACAGGGGCTGCCGACGAGCAGTACTTC
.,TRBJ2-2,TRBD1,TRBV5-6,CASSLLDRATGELFF,TGTGCCAGCAGCTTGTTGGACAGGGCCACCGGGGAGCTGTTTTTT
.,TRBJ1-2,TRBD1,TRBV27,CASSGQGGYGYTF,TGTGCCAGCAGCGGACAGGGTGGGTATGGCTACACCTTC
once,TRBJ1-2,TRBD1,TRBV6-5,CASSRGQELYGYTF,TGTGCCAGCAGTAGGGGACAGGAGCTCTATGGCTACACCTTC
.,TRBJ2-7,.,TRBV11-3,CASSQSNFDEQYF,TGTGCCAGCAGCCAAAGTAATTTCGACGAGCAGTACTTC
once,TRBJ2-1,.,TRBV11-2,CASCGPDSTNEQFF,TGTGCCAGCTGCGGACCGGACAGCACTAATGAGCAGTTCTTC
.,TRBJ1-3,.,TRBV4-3,CASSQDRFSGNTIYF,TGCGCCAGCAGCCAAGATAGATTCTCTGGAAACACCATATATTTT
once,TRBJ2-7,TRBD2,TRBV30,CAWSRLAGEGEQYF,TGTGCCTGGAGTCGTCTAGCGGGAGAGGGGGAGCAGTACTTC
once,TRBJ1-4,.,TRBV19,CASSTQTGGNEKLFF,TGTGCCAGTAGTACTCAGACAGGTGGAAATGAAAAACTGTTTTTT
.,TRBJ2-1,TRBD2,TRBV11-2,CASSHAPGRMGNEQFF,TGTGCCAGCAGCCACGCCCCCGGGAGGATGGGCAATGAGCAGTTCTTC
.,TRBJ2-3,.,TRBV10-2,CASSESGSTDTQYF,TGCGCCAGCAGTGAGTCCGGGAGCACAGATACGCAGTATTTT
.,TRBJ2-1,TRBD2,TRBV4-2,CASSQSSGAFSSYNEQFF,TGTGCCAGCAGCCAATCCAGCGGGGCCTTTAGCTCCTACAATGAGCAGTTCTTC
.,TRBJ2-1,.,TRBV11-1,CASSLGGSTYNEQFF,TGTGCCAGCAGCTTAGGAGGGAGTACCTACAATGAGCAGTTCTTC
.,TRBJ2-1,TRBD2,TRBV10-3,CAISESSLAGGMRDEQFF,TGTGCCATCAGTGAGTCGTCACTAGCGGGAGGGATGAGGGATGAGCAGTTCTTC
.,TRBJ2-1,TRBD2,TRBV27,CASSFTSGGYNEQFF,TGTGCCAGCAGTTTCACTAGCGGGGGGTACAATGAGCAGTTCTTC
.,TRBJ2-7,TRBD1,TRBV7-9,CASSPLGKPGQGYEQYF,TGTGCCAGCAGCCCCCTTGGAAAACCGGGACAGGGCTACGAGCAGTACTTC
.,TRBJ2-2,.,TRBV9,CASSPRAYGELFF,TGTGCCAGCAGCCCGAGGGCATACGGGGAGCTGTTTTTT
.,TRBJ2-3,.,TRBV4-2,CASSLEGSSTDTQYF,TGTGCCAGCAGCCTAGAGGGGTCGAGCACAGATACGCAGTATTTT
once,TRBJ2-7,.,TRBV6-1,CASSGPRAGGGYEQYF,TGTGCCAGCAGTGGCCCCAGGGCCGGAGGAGGATACGAGCAGTACTTC
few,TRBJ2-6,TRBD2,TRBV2,CASSLPSSGGSSSSGANVLTF,TGTGCCAGCAGTCTGCCGTCCAGCGGCGGGAGTAGTTCCTCTGGGGCCAACGTCCTGACTTTC
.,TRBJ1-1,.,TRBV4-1,CASRQGGGREVTEAFF,TGCGCCAGCAGACAAGGTGGGGGCCGGGAAGTCACTGAAGCTTTCTTT
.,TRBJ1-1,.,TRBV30,CAWSPRGSTEAFF,TGTGCCTGGAGTCCACGAGGCTCCACTGAAGCTTTCTTT
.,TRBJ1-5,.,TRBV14,CASSQDRGEPQHF,TGTGCCAGCAGCCAAGATCGCGGGGAGCCCCAGCATTTT
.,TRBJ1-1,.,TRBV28,CASRNTEAFF,TGTGCCAGCAGGAACACTGAAGCTTTCTTT
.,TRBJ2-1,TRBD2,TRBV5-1,CASSPLAGGPGEQFF,TGCGCCAGCAGCCCGCTAGCGGGAGGTCCAGGGGAGCAGTTCTTC
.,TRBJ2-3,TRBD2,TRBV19,CASSNPGGADTQYF,TGTGCCAGTAGTAACCCGGGGGGGGCAGATACGCAGTATTTT
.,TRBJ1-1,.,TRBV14,CASSHQGRVNTEAFF,TGTGCCAGCAGCCATCAGGGAAGGGTGAACACTGAAGCTTTCTTT
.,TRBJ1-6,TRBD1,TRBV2,CASSDSLGQAPSPLHF,TGTGCCAGCAGTGACAGCCTCGGACAGGCGCCTTCACCCCTCCACTTT
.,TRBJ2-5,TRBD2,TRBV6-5,CASSSPSGSQETQYF,TGTGCCAGCAGCTCACCTAGCGGGAGCCAAGAGACCCAGTACTTC
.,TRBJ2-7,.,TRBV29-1,CSVEVGYEQYF,TGCAGCGTTGAAGTGGGGTACGAGCAGTACTTC
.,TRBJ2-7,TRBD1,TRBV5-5,CASSGRDSSYEQYF,TGTGCCAGCAGCGGCCGGGACAGTTCCTACGAGCAGTACTTC
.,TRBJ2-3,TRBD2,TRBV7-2,CASSPFALSGRVADTQYF,TGTGCCAGCAGCCCCTTCGCCCTTAGCGGGAGGGTCGCAGATACGCAGTATTTT
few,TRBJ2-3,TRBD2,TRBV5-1,CASRHTSGSPYTQYF,TGCGCCAGCAGGCACACTAGCGGGAGTCCATATACGCAGTATTTT
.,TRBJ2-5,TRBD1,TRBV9,CASSASSRTGGETQYF,TGTGCCAGCAGCGCCTCCTCCCGGACAGGTGGAGAGACCCAGTACTTC
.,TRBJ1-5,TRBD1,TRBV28,CASRVAGTVNQPQHF,TGTGCCAGCAGAGTGGCCGGGACAGTCAATCAGCCCCAGCATTTT
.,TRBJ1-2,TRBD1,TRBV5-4,CASSFTNTGGEGYTF,TGTGCCAGCAGCTTTACGAATACAGGGGGAGAGGGCTACACCTTC
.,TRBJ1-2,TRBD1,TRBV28,CASRIPGQYYGYTF,TGTGCCAGCAGGATACCGGGACAGTACTATGGCTACACCTTC
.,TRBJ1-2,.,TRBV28,CASKTAANYGYTF,TGTGCCAGCAAGACAGCCGCTAACTATGGCTACACCTTC
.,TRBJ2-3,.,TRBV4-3,CASSQDKQSTDTQYF,TGCGCCAGCAGCCAAGATAAACAGAGCACAGATACGCAGTATTTT
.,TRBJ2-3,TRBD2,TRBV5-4,CASSPRLAGVDTQYF,TGTGCCAGCAGCCCGAGACTAGCGGGAGTGGATACGCAGTATTTT
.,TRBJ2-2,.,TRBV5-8,CASSLGTVNTGELFF,TGTGCCAGCAGCTTGGGGACAGTAAACACCGGGGAGCTGTTTTTT
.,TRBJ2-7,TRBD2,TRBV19,CASSPDSGGTPYEQYF,TGTGCCAGTAGTCCCGATAGCGGGGGTACCCCCTACGAGCAGTACTTC